The 29 T cell receptor beta chains listed next were all sequenced from one sample in a study of cytomegalovirus exposure and HLA in healthy donors. A multiplex PCR was run with 60 Vbeta primers and 13 Jbeta primers. TCRdb keeps only in-frame clones here, not all; method: immunoSEQ multiplex PCR. The sample totals 45,000 to 65,000 clones. The specimen sequenced was PBMCs. Source of these receptors: a man between 18 and 29 years old in good health and CMV-seropositive.

The chain is built from TRBV27 and TRBJ1-5, with 7 bases identical to TRBD1. This CDR3 has 16 amino acids. Germline CDR1 MNHEY, CDR2 SMNVEV (reference sequence). After removal of 2 bases from V and 1 base from J, the junction contained 5 bases not matched to a gene. CDR3 loop: CASSLVRQGSNQPQHF. CDR3 coding DNA: TGTGCCAGCAGTTTAGTCCGACAGGGAAGCAATCAGCCCCAGCATTTT.

The chain links TRBV2 to TRBJ1-2; tentative D call: TRBD1 (6 bases). Deletions cut 2 bases from V and 9 bases from J, with 13 bases between. In germline, CDR1 is SNHLY, CDR2 FYNNEI. CDR3 length equals 13 residues. The CDR3 DNA sequence: TGTGCCAGCAGTGAACAGGGGCGTATAAGCTACACCTTC. The encoded protein is CASSEQGRISYTF. Drawing the rest from reference TRBV2 and TRBJ1-2, the complete variable domain is EPEVTQTPSHQVTQMGQEVILRCVPISNHLYFYWYRQILGQKVEFLVSFYNNEISEKSEIFDDQFSVERPDGSNFTLKIRSTKLEDSAMYFCASSEQGRISYTFGSGTRLTVV.

The chain employs TRBV11-3 and TRBJ2-5; TRBD1 matches 9 bases. The V segment lost 2 bases and the J segment 5 bases; nucleotides outside the gene matches: 9. The CDR3 loop spans 16 amino acids. Germline V CDR1 and CDR2: SGHNT, YENEEA. The CDR3 coding sequence is TGTGCCAGCAGCTTACCCGGACAGGGGCGCTTCGAGACCCAGTACTTC. It is translated as CASSLPGQGRFETQYF.

The chain has TRBV6-5 and TRBJ2-3; maybe TRBD2 (5 bases). V lost 2 bases and J 6 bases, leaving 15 bases between the germline ends. This CDR3 contains 15 residues. Germline CDR1 is MNHEY and CDR2 is SVGAGI. CDR3 nucleotide sequence: TGTGCCAGCAGTTACCCCTCTGGCTCGGGGGATACGCAGTATTTT. Its protein is CASSYPSGSGDTQYF.

The CDR3 sequence is CASTRTSGETDTQYF. CDR3 DNA: TGTGCCAGCACTCGGACTAGCGGAGAGACAGATACGCAGTATTTT. This chain connects TRBV7-3 to TRBJ2-3; the match to TRBD2 covers 10 bases. Germline trimming cut 7 bases from V and 3 bases from J; bases unmatched to any gene: 7. The CDR3 has 15 amino acids. The germline V gene encodes CDR1 SGHTA and CDR2 FQGTGA.

V gene TRBV28 combines with J gene TRBJ2-7, with D maybe TRBD2 (6 bases). V was shortened by 6 bases and J by 4 bases, with 16 bases between the two germline ends. Germline V gives CDR1 MDHEN, CDR2 SYDVKM. The CDR3 is 14 residues long. The CDR3 is CASSPGLGGYEQYF. CDR3 nucleotides: TGTGCCAGCAGCCCGGGGTTGGGGGGATACGAGCAGTACTTC.

The chain has TRBV7-2 and TRBJ2-5, with 10 bases matching TRBD1. The CDR3 totals 14 residues. Trimming removed 5 bases from V and 5 bases from J; junction bases left unmatched: 5. CDR1 and CDR2 (germline): SGHTA, FQGNSA. CDR3 amino acids: CASSRDRGLETQYF. CDR3 bases: TGTGCCAGCAGCCGGGACAGGGGATTGGAGACCCAGTACTTC.

This chain uses TRBV10-2 with TRBJ2-7, with 12 bases fitting TRBD1. CDR1 and CDR2 from the germline V gene are WSHSY and SAAADI. J lost 3 bases, V lost 8 bases, and 5 bases had no gene match. This CDR3 region has 14 residues. CDR3 loop: CASGGTGGYYEQYF. The CDR3 DNA reads TGCGCCAGCGGCGGGACAGGGGGCTACTACGAGCAGTACTTC.

The chain carries TRBV5-4 and TRBJ1-4, with 8 bases fitting TRBD1. The ends lost 4 bases at V and 5 bases at J; junction bases unmatched: 4. The germline V gene has CDR1 SGHNT and CDR2 YYREEE (reference sequence). The CDR3 extends over 14 amino acids. The CDR3 loop reads CASSLRQGNEKLFF. Here the CDR3 DNA reads TGTGCCAGCAGCCTCCGACAGGGGAATGAAAAACTGTTTTTT.

The chain has TRBV29-1 and TRBJ2-2; 8 positions agree with TRBD2. The ends lost 3 bases at V and 8 bases at J; junction bases unmatched: 5. The CDR3 runs to 13 residues. In germline, CDR1 is SQVTM, CDR2 ANQGSEA. CDR3 sequence reads: CSVESTGGGELFF. The DNA for the CDR3 is TGCAGCGTTGAGTCAACGGGAGGGGGGGAGCTGTTTTTT.

The genes are TRBV2 and TRBJ2-3; tentative D call: TRBD1 (6 bases). This CDR3 is built from 12 residues. CDR1 SNHLY and CDR2 FYNNEI come from the germline V gene. The V gene lost 6 bases and the J gene lost 3 bases, with 7 bases spanning the gap. CDR3 bases: TGTGCCAGCAGAGGACAGACAGATACGCAGTATTTT. As protein: CASRGQTDTQYF.

J is TRBJ2-3 and V is TRBV7-3; 7 bases align to TRBD2. This CDR3 has 16 residues. CDR1 and CDR2 (germline): SGHTA, FQGTGA. V dropped 1 base and J dropped 4; count of bases not matched to a gene: 8. The CDR3 DNA sequence: TGTGCCAGCAGCTTAAACGGCGGGAGTGATGCAGATACGCAGTATTTT. It encodes CASSLNGGSDADTQYF. Variable domain in full (rest from reference TRBV7-3 and TRBJ2-3): GAGVSQTPSNKVTEKGKYVELRCDPISGHTALYWYRQSLGQGPEFLIYFQGTGAADDSGLPNDRFFAVRPEGSVSTLKIQRTERGDSAVYLCASSLNGGSDADTQYFGPGTRLTVL.

V is TRBV6-7 and J is TRBJ1-5; 9 nucleotides agree with TRBD1. TRBV6-7 is an ORF for which the function is uncertain. The CDR3 loop spans 14 amino acids. The V gene end was trimmed by 5 bases and the J gene end by 5 bases; junction bases not matched to a gene: 4. The CDR3 protein is CASSRDRADQPQHF. CDR3 nucleotide sequence: TGTGCCAGCAGTAGGGACAGGGCAGATCAGCCCCAGCATTTT.

The CDR3 DNA is TGCGCCAGCAGCTTGGGGCGGGCGGGAGGAGGAGATACGCAGTATTTT. Residues: CASSLGRAGGGDTQYF. The chain joins TRBV5-1 to TRBJ2-3; 8 bases are shared with TRBD2. Unmatched junction bases numbered 8, after V lost 0 bases and J lost 5 bases. The CDR3 consists of 16 residues. Germline assignment: CDR1 SGHRS and CDR2 YFSETQ.

This chain links TRBV6-5 with TRBJ2-7; TRBD1 matches at 10 bases. V dropped 7 bases and J dropped 7; count of bases not matched to a gene: 10. The CDR3 consists of 14 residues. Per the germline V gene, CDR1 is MNHEY and CDR2 is SVGAGI. CDR3 in DNA: TGTGCCAGCACCTTGGGACAGGGGAGGAAAGAGCAGTACTTC. Protein: CASTLGQGRKEQYF.

The rearrangement links TRBV2 to TRBJ1-2; D call uncertain. CDR3 length: 15 amino acids. Germline CDR1 reads SNHLY; CDR2 reads FYNNEI. The V end lost 2 bases, the J end lost 3 bases, and 13 bases lay between the germline ends. As DNA, the CDR3 is TGTGCCAGCAGTGAAAACCCCGGGTTTTACTATGGCTACACCTTC. This translates into CASSENPGFYYGYTF.

The V call is TRBV7-2, the J call TRBJ1-4, with D unresolved. Trimming stripped 0 bases from V and 4 bases from J, with 15 bases between. The CDR3 is 17 residues long. Germline V gene lookup returns CDR1 SGHTA and CDR2 FQGNSA. The CDR3 sequence is CASSLAADPQNNEKLFF. The CDR3 DNA is TGTGCCAGCAGCTTAGCGGCAGATCCCCAAAATAATGAAAAACTGTTTTTT.

Remarks on this clone: The sample carries other DNA sequences with the same CDR3. The chain uses TRBV6-5 and TRBJ1-2; 8 bases agree with TRBD1. The CDR3 is made up of 16 amino acids. The J segment lost 4 bases and the V segment lost 0 bases, leaving 7 bases of the junction unmatched. Germline CDR1 and CDR2: MNHEY and SVGAGI. The CDR3 protein is CASSYSTQGASYGYTF. The CDR3 nucleotides read TGTGCCAGCAGTTACTCGACCCAGGGGGCAAGCTATGGCTACACCTTC.

The rearrangement uses TRBV28 and TRBJ2-3; D possibly corresponds to TRBD2 (6 bases). This CDR3 spans 15 amino acids. Trimming cost V 7 bases and J 0 bases, with 14 bases left between them. Germline V gene data show CDR1 as MDHEN and CDR2 as SYDVKM. The CDR3 protein is CASTLAGTSTDTQYF. The CDR3 coding sequence is TGTGCCAGCACCCTTGCGGGAACAAGCACAGATACGCAGTATTTT. The whole variable domain, remainder taken from reference TRBV28 and TRBJ2-3, is DVKVTQSSRYLVKRTGEKVFLECVQDMDHENMFWYRQDPGLGLRLIYFSYDVKMKEKGDIPEGYSVSREKKERFSLILESASTNQTSMYLCASTLAGTSTDTQYFGPGTRLTVL.

This rearrangement joins TRBV9 to TRBJ2-7; 10 bases match TRBD2. There are 15 residues in the CDR3. After removal of 4 bases from V and 2 bases from J, the junction contained 6 bases not matched to a gene. Germline loops: CDR1 SGDLS, CDR2 YYNGEE. DNA for the CDR3: TGTGCCAGCAGCTCTGGGGGGACTAGCGCCTACGAGCAGTACTTC. Amino acids: CASSSGGTSAYEQYF.

The chain couples TRBV19 to TRBJ2-3; the D is unclear. Germline CDR1 reads LNHDA; CDR2 reads SQIVND (reference sequence). This CDR3 is 12 amino acids long. V lost 3 bases and J 7 bases, leaving 8 bases between the germline ends. CDR3 loop: CASSMRGYTQYF. CDR3 nucleotide sequence: TGTGCCAGTAGTATGCGAGGCTATACGCAGTATTTT.

The chain combines TRBV9 with TRBJ2-3; D ambiguous. From germline, CDR1 is SGDLS and CDR2 YYNGEE. Trimming stripped 4 bases from V and 6 bases from J, with 15 bases between. This CDR3 is built from 14 residues. CDR3 sequence reads: CASSPRVLRDTQYF. As DNA, the CDR3 is TGTGCCAGCAGCCCCCGGGTCCTCCGGGATACGCAGTATTTT. Full variable domain (remainder filled in from reference TRBV9 and TRBJ2-3): DSGVTQTPKHLITATGQRVTLRCSPRSGDLSVYWYQQSLDQGLQFLIQYYNGEERAKGNILERFSAQQFPDLHSELNLSSLELGDSALYFCASSPRVLRDTQYFGPGTRLTVL.

The rearrangement links TRBV9 to TRBJ2-1; tentative D call: TRBD2 (6 bases). The CDR3 is made up of 16 amino acids. Germline CDR1 SGDLS, CDR2 YYNGEE. Trimming cost V 6 bases and J 5 bases, with 21 bases left between them. The CDR3 sequence is CASTSGGNLLNNEQFF. DNA of the CDR3: TGTGCCAGCACCTCGGGCGGGAACCTTCTAAACAATGAGCAGTTCTTC.

V gene TRBV27 combines with J gene TRBJ1-3; TRBD1 aligns across 8 bases. J was trimmed by 4 bases and V by 4 bases; bases with no gene match: 3. The CDR3 sequence is 14 residues long. Germline V gene lookup returns CDR1 MNHEY and CDR2 SMNVEV (reference sequence). In DNA form, the CDR3 reads TGTGCCAGCAGTTCGGACAGGGCCGGAAACACCATATATTTT. Amino acids: CASSSDRAGNTIYF.

The chain recombines TRBV27 with TRBJ2-7, with 7 bases that match TRBD1. The germline V gene encodes CDR1 MNHEY and CDR2 SMNVEV (reference sequence). V lost 3 bases to trimming and J lost 4 bases; unmatched junction nucleotides: 6. The CDR3 has 14 residues. The CDR3 loop is CASSFGTALYEQYF. The CDR3 nucleotides are TGTGCCAGCAGTTTCGGGACAGCCTTATACGAGCAGTACTTC.

The chain joins TRBV19 to TRBJ1-3; the match to TRBD1 covers 7 bases. The CDR3 loop spans 15 amino acids. CDR1 and CDR2 from the germline V gene are LNHDA and SQIVND (reference sequence). Trimming at V came to 9 bases and at J to 1 base, leaving 9 bases not matched to a gene. DNA of the CDR3: TGTGCCAGCTTGGACAGGCCCGAATCTGGAAACACCATATATTTT. Its translation is CASLDRPESGNTIYF.

This chain uses TRBV29-1 with TRBJ2-7; 7 nucleotides line up with TRBD2. Unmatched junction bases numbered 9, after V lost 3 bases and J lost 4 bases. The CDR3 has 14 amino acids. Germline CDR1 and CDR2: SQVTM and ANQGSEA. CDR3 nucleotide sequence: TGCAGCGTTGACCCAGGCTACGGGGGGTACGAGCAGTACTTC. Translated, it gives CSVDPGYGGYEQYF.

This chain uses TRBV10-2 with TRBJ1-6, with D maybe TRBD1 (5 bases). The V end lost 7 bases, the J end lost 4 bases, and 11 bases lay between the germline ends. Germline V gene data show CDR1 as WSHSY and CDR2 as SAAADI. The CDR3 contains 14 residues. CDR3 DNA sequence: TGCGCCAGCATCGGGCAGGGATATAATTCACCCCTCCACTTT. Protein sequence: CASIGQGYNSPLHF.

The chain has TRBV4-2 and TRBJ2-7; TRBD2 aligns across 7 bases. V lost 0 bases and J lost 4; bases outside the gene matches: 6. This CDR3 is 15 amino acids long. The germline gives CDR1 LGHNA, CDR2 YNFKEQ. The CDR3 nucleotides are TGTGCCAGCAGCCAAGAACTAGCGTGGGGATACGAGCAGTACTTC. Its translation: CASSQELAWGYEQYF.